The 8 T cell receptor beta chains in this list originate from one sample, sequenced in a study of T cells in localized non-small cell lung cancer. The method was immunoSEQ multiplex PCR; TCRdb's version includes in-frame clones alone and lacks a portion of them. The sample includes around 83,000 clones, 87% seen only once; the top ten take around 15%. The source was peripheral blood, collected before any cancer treatment. The receptors here all came from a man between 40 and 69 years old with stage I squamous cell lung carcinoma.

The J gene is TRBJ1-1, the V gene TRBV27; TRBD1 might be the D (5 bases). V gave up 6 bases and J gave up 2 bases, with 13 bases separating them. The germline V gene has CDR1 MNHEY and CDR2 SMNVEV (reference sequence). CDR3 size: 14 residues. The CDR3 protein is CASSSPGVNTEAFF. For the CDR3, the DNA is TGTGCCAGCAGCAGTCCGGGGGTTAACACTGAAGCTTTCTTT.

The genes are TRBV4-1 and TRBJ1-5, with D unresolved. This CDR3 has 13 residues. V was clipped by 0 bases and J by 6 bases, with 6 bases between them. CDR1 is MGHRA and CDR2 is YSYEKL in the germline V gene. The CDR3 protein is CASSQDPGQPQHF. In DNA form, the CDR3 reads TGCGCCAGCAGCCAAGATCCAGGTCAGCCCCAGCATTTT.

The chain uses TRBV7-9 and TRBJ1-2; D might be TRBD1 (5 bases). Trimming took 5 bases from V and 5 from J, leaving 12 bases between them. From germline, CDR1 is SEHNR and CDR2 FQNEAQ (reference sequence). This CDR3 is built from 13 residues. CDR3 residues: CASSPREGYGYTF. The CDR3 bases are TGTGCCAGCAGCCCCCGTGAGGGGTATGGCTACACCTTC.

This chain joins TRBV28 and TRBJ1-5; 7 positions match TRBD1. Unmatched junction bases numbered 12, after V lost 7 bases and J lost 6 bases. This CDR3 contains 15 residues. The germline V gene has CDR1 MDHEN and CDR2 SYDVKM. This chain's CDR3 is CASTFRDRRRQPQHF. In DNA form, the CDR3 reads TGTGCCAGCACCTTTCGGGACAGACGTCGTCAGCCCCAGCATTTT.

The chain recombines TRBV9 with TRBJ1-2; TRBD1 aligns across 11 bases. This CDR3 has 14 residues. Trimming at V came to 4 bases and at J to 4 bases, leaving 3 bases not matched to a gene. Germline V gives CDR1 SGDLS, CDR2 YYNGEE. CDR3 sequence: CASSIGTGGYGYTF. Here the CDR3 DNA reads TGTGCCAGCAGCATCGGGACAGGGGGCTATGGCTACACCTTC.

The chain joins TRBV6-1 to TRBJ1-5, with 7 bases lining up with TRBD1. The germline CDR1 and CDR2 sequences are MNHNS and SASEGT. The CDR3 totals 14 residues. The junction had 3 bases not matched to a gene; V was cut back by 6 bases and J by 1 base. The CDR3 region is CASRRDRSNQPQHF. The CDR3, as DNA: TGTGCCAGCAGGCGGGACAGAAGCAATCAGCCCCAGCATTTT.

This chain connects TRBV19 to TRBJ2-7; no clear D gene. This CDR3 region has 11 residues. The germline V gene has CDR1 LNHDA and CDR2 SQIVND (reference sequence). Trimming removed 1 base at V and 6 bases at J, with 4 bases between. The CDR3 DNA is TGTGCCAGTAGTATAGGATCCGAGCAGTACTTC. Protein product: CASSIGSEQYF.

The chain is built from TRBV7-6 and TRBJ1-3, with 9 bases lining up with TRBD1. In germline, CDR1 is SGHVS, CDR2 FNYEAQ. The CDR3 runs 16 residues. V was pared by 5 bases and J by 1 base, with 6 bases of the junction left unmatched. The chain's CDR3 is CASSPLGTGSGNTIYF. The CDR3, as DNA: TGTGCCAGCAGCCCCCTTGGGACAGGGTCTGGAAACACCATATATTTT. Full variable domain (remainder filled in from reference TRBV7-6 and TRBJ1-3): GAGVSQSPRYKVTKRGQDVALRCDPISGHVSLYWYRQALGQGPEFLTYFNYEAQQDKSGLPNDRFSAERPEGSISTLTIQRTEQRDSAMYRCASSPLGTGSGNTIYFGEGSWLTVV.